These 5 T cell receptor beta chains were sequenced from one sample in a study of T-cell memory formation after mild COVID-19. TCRdb reprocessed the 5' RACE reads with MiXCR, giving one entry per CDR3 protein. This sample carries 300,000 to 400,000 distinct CDR3 sequences, 13% to 15% of them seen once, and the ten largest clones take 22%. The sample comprised PBMCs or a T cell subset sorted from them (not recorded which). These receptors all stem from a man younger than 30 who had mild COVID-19 (a few samples of this study predate the infection). Cell type and time point are not known.

The V and J genes are TRBV7-2 and TRBJ1-5, with no clear D. The length of the CDR3 is 13 residues. CDR1 is SGHTA, CDR2 FQGNSA, per germline. V gave up 4 bases and J gave up 6 bases, with 10 bases separating them. The CDR3 is CASSSAWAQPQHF. In DNA form, the CDR3 reads TGTGCCAGCAGCTCGGCCTGGGCTCAGCCCCAGCATTTT.

This clonotype was observed a handful of times. The chain links TRBV12-3 or TRBV12-4 to TRBJ2-3; D is perhaps TRBD1 or TRBD2 (6 bases each). V was shortened by 6 bases and J by 3 bases, with 19 bases between the two germline ends. The CDR3 loop spans 16 amino acids. CDR3 sequence (DNA): TGTGCCAGCAGCCTAACGGGGGCCGTAAGGACAGATACGCAGTATTTT. Translating gives CASSLTGAVRTDTQYF.

This chain joins TRBV7-2 and TRBJ1-2; 9 bases match TRBD1. Germline loops: CDR1 SGHTA, CDR2 FQGNSA. J was trimmed by 2 bases and V by 3 bases; bases with no gene match: 1. This CDR3 spans 14 amino acids. DNA of the CDR3: TGTGCCAGCAGCTTTGACAGGGGGAACTATGGCTACACCTTC. This translates into CASSFDRGNYGYTF.

The sample holds many counts of this clonotype. V is TRBV18 and J is TRBJ2-3; no clear D. Trimming cost V 2 bases and J 0 bases, with 6 bases left between them. CDR3 length equals 14 residues. Germline V gives CDR1 KGHSH, CDR2 LQKENI. The CDR3 DNA is TGTGCCAGCTCACCAGACGGAAGCACAGATACGCAGTATTTT. It codes for CASSPDGSTDTQYF.

This clonotype showed up just a few times. V gene TRBV11-2 combines with J gene TRBJ1-5; 8 positions agree with TRBD1. The CDR3 is made up of 16 amino acids. Losses at the gene ends were 5 bases for V and 4 bases for J; bases not matched to a gene: 10. Germline CDR1 and CDR2: SGHAT and FQNNGV. CDR3 nucleotide sequence: TGTGCCAGCAGCCGCTCTCCCTACAGGGGGAATCAGCCCCAGCATTTT. It translates to CASSRSPYRGNQPQHF.